What follows describes a single T cell receptor (beta chain). Other DNA sequences in the same sample also yield this CDR3. The data are from a study of blood T cell repertoires in COVID-19. Method: immunoSEQ multiplex PCR; TCRdb's copy keeps in-frame clones and lacks some. Of more than 150,000 clones listed, about nine tenths are singletons. Per germline, CDR1 SGHTA and CDR2 FQGNSA. The CDR3 spans 14 residues. The V end was cut by 0 bases, the J end by 7 bases, with 12 bases between. Cohorts were based on clinical histories the participants reported. This chain joins TRBV7-2 and TRBJ1-2, with D possibly TRBD1 on 5 matching bases. Input material: PBMCs or T cells enriched from blood (not recorded which). This sequence originates from a woman aged 25 to 45 who had recovered from COVID-19. CDR3 coding DNA: TGTGCCAGCAGCTTAGCTGACGGGGGGGGTGGCTACACCTTC. It yields the protein CASSLADGGGGYTF.